Listed below are T cell receptor beta chains from one sample, sequenced in a study of OX40 agonist ivuxolimab in advanced cancers. Clones were sequenced by immunoSEQ multiplex PCR, and TCRdb holds only the in-frame ones, with some missing. This table holds approximately 82,000 clones, about 86% found once. The source was CD4+ or CD8+ T cells sorted from blood, collected in a trial of the OX40 agonist ivuxolimab. The source of these receptors is an adult with an advanced solid tumor such as melanoma, head and neck, liver or kidney cancer. Both conserved end residues are trimmed from each CDR3. Each record gives: CDR3 protein, clone size, J gene, V gene. Expanded clones get a size class; other rows say once, few or many, or leave the size out.

ASSSEQGRKEF	few	TRBJ2-1	TRBV7-8
ASSLSGGEQY	NA	TRBJ2-3	TRBV11-3
ASSEGGNTDTQY	NA	TRBJ2-3	TRBV6-1
ASIPGQGAFGTEAF	NA	TRBJ1-1	TRBV7-8
ASSTRSGSTEAF	NA	TRBJ1-1	TRBV6-6
ASSIVEGWSTDTQY	NA	TRBJ2-3	TRBV19
ASSVGSGRSTEAF	NA	TRBJ1-1	TRBV9
ASSLAVRSGNTIY	NA	TRBJ1-3	TRBV5-5
ASSLGANEKLF	NA	TRBJ1-4	TRBV5-4
ASSWTAAKGEQY	NA	TRBJ2-7	TRBV6-5
ASSLIQGRDSPLH	few	TRBJ1-6	TRBV5-1
ASKDRGLQSGEQF	NA	TRBJ2-1	TRBV19
ASSVEWRGGGETQY	NA	TRBJ2-5	TRBV9
SVEDRKETYGYT	NA	TRBJ1-2	TRBV29-1
AWSFNTGELF	NA	TRBJ2-2	TRBV30
ASRPTGTGNTIY	NA	TRBJ1-3	TRBV7-9
ASSQVSGVSYEQY	NA	TRBJ2-7	TRBV4-1
ASSPGPPNEQY	NA	TRBJ2-7	TRBV4-1
ASSLTPGGTGELF	NA	TRBJ2-2	TRBV27
ASSLSRTGGSTSPLH	NA	TRBJ1-6	TRBV11-2
AWKQGGADTQY	NA	TRBJ2-3	TRBV30
ASSPPGRQETQY	NA	TRBJ2-5	TRBV18
AWSGSRGMRYGYT	NA	TRBJ1-2	TRBV30
ASSPRRTGVNSPLH	NA	TRBJ1-6	TRBV18